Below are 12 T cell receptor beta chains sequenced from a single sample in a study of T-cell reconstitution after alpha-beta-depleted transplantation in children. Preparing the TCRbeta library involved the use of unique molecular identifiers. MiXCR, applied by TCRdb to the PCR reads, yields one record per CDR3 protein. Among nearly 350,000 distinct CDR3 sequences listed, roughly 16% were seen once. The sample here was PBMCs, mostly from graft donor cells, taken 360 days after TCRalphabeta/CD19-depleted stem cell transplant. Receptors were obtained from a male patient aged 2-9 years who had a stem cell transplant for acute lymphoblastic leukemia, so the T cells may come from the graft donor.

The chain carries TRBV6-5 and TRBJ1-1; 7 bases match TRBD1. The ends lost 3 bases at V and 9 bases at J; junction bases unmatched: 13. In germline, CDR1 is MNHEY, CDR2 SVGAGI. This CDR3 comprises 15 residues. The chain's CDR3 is CASSYSPPTGNQAFF. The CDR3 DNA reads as TGTGCCAGCAGTTATTCCCCCCCGACAGGGAATCAAGCTTTCTTT.

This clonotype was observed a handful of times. The DNA of the CDR3 is TGTGCCAGCAGCCCTGGGGGGTCCCACAATGAGCAGTTCTTC. Amino acid sequence: CASSPGGSHNEQFF. This chain uses TRBV7-2 with TRBJ2-1; perhaps TRBD2 as D (6 bases). The CDR3 runs 14 residues. Germline CDR1 SGHTA, CDR2 FQGNSA. With 5 bases removed from V and 5 bases from J, the gap between germline ends came to 13 bases.

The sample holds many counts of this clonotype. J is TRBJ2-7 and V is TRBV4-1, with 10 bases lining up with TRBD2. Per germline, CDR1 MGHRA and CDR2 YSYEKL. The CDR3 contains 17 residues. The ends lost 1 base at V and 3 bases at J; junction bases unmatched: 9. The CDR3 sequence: CASSQGPLAGDNYEQYF. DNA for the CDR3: TGCGCCAGCAGCCAAGGCCCTCTAGCGGGAGATAACTACGAGCAGTACTTC.

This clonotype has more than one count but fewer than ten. DNA for the CDR3: TGTGCCAGCAGCCTGGGACAGATTAATCAGCCCCAGCATTTT. Its protein is CASSLGQINQPQHF. The rearrangement uses TRBV3-1 and TRBJ1-5; 7 bases are a match to TRBD1. CDR1 is LGHDT and CDR2 is YNNKEL in the germline V gene (reference sequence). V shed 4 bases and J 4 bases; nucleotides not matched to a gene: 4. The CDR3 runs to 14 residues.

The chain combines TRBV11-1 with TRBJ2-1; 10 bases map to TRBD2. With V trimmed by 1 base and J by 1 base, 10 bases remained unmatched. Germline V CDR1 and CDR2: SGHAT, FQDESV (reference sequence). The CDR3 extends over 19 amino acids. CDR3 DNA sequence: TGTGCCAGCAGCTTAGGTCCAGCGGGAGGGCCGGGATCCTACAATGAGCAGTTCTTC. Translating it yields CASSLGPAGGPGSYNEQFF.

The CDR3 DNA follows: TGTGCCAGCAGACTGACCGGGACAGGGGGCTGGGAGACCCAGTACTTC. Residues: CASRLTGTGGWETQYF. The V gene is TRBV7-9, the J gene TRBJ2-5; 12 nucleotides line up with TRBD1. This CDR3 contains 16 residues. Germline CDR1 SEHNR, CDR2 FQNEAQ (reference sequence). V lost 6 bases and J lost 5; bases outside the gene matches: 10.

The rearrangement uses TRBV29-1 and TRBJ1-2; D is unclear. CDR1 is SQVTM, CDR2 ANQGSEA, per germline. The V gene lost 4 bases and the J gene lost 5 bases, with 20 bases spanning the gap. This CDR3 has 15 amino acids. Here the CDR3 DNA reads TGCAGCGTTGGTGGGTATGGCCAACCCCGGTATGGCTACACCTTC. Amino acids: CSVGGYGQPRYGYTF.

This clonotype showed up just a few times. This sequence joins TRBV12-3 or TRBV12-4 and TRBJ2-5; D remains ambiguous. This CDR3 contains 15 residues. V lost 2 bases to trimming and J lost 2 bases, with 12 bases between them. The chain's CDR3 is CASSLTASLQETQYF. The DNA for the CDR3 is TGTGCCAGCAGTTTAACAGCGTCGTTACAAGAGACCCAGTACTTC.

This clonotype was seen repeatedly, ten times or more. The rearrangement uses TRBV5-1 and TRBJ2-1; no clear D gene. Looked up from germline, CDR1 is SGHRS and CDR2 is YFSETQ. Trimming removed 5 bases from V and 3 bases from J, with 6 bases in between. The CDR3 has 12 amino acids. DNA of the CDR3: TGCGCCAGCAGGCTCCTCTACAATGAGCAGTTCTTC. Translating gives CASRLLYNEQFF.

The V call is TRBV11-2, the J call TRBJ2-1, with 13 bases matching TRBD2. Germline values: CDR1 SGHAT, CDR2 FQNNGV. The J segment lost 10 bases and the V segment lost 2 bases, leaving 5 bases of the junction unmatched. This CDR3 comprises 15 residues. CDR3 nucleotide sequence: TGTGCCAGCAGCTTAATGGGACTAGCGGGATTCGAGCAGTTCTTC. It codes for CASSLMGLAGFEQFF. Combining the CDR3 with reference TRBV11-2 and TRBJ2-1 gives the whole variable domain EAGVAQSPRYKIIEKRQSVAFWCNPISGHATLYWYQQILGQGPKLLIQFQNNGVVDDSQLPKDRFSAERLKGVDSTLKIQPAKLEDSAVYLCASSLMGLAGFEQFFGPGTRLTVL.

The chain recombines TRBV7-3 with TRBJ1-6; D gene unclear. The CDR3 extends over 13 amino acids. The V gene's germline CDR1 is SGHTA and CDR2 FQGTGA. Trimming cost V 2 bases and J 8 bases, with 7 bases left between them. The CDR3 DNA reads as TGTGCCAGCAGCTTATTTCGGGATTCACCCCTCCACTTT. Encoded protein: CASSLFRDSPLHF.

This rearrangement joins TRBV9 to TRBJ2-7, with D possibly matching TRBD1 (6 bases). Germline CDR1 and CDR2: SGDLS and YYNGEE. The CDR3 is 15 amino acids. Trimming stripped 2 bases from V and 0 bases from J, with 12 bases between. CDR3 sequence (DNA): TGTGCCAGCAGCGTGGACAGTTCGAGCTCCTACGAGCAGTACTTC. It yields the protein CASSVDSSSSYEQYF.